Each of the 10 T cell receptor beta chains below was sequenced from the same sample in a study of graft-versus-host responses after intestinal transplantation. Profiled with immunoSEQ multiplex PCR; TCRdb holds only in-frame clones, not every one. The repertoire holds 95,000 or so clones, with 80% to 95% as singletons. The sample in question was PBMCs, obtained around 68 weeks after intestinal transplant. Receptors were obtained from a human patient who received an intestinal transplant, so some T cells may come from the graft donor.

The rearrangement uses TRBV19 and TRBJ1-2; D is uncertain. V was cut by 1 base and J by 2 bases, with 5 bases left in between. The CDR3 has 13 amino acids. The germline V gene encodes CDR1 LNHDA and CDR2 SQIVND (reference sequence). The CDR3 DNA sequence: TGTGCCAGTAGTATAGTGCTCAACTATGGCTACACCTTC. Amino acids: CASSIVLNYGYTF.

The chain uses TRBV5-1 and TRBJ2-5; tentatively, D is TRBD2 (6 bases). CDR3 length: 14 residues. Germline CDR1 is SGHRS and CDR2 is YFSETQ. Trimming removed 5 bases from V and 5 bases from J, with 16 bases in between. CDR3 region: CASRPDYNVETQYF. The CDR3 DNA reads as TGCGCCAGCAGGCCGGACTATAACGTGGAGACCCAGTACTTC.

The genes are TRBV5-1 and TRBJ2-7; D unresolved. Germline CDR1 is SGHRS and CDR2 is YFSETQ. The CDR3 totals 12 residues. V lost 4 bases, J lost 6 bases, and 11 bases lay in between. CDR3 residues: CASSPELGEQYF. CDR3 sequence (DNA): TGCGCCAGCAGCCCTGAACTTGGCGAGCAGTACTTC.

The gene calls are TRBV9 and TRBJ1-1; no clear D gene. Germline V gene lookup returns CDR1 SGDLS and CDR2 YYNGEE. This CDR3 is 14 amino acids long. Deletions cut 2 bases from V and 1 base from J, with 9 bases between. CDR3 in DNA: TGTGCCAGCAGCGTCCTCGCGGGGAACACTGAAGCTTTCTTT. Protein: CASSVLAGNTEAFF.

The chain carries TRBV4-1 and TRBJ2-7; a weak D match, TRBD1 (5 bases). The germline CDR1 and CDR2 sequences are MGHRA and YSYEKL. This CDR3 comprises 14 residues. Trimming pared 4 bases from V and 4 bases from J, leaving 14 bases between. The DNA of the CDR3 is TGCGCCAGCAGCCCACGCCAGGGCGGATACGAGCAGTACTTC. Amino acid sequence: CASSPRQGGYEQYF.

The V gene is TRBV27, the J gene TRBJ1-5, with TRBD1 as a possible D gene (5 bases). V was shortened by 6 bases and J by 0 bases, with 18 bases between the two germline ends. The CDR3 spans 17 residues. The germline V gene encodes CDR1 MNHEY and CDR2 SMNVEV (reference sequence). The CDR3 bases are TGTGCCAGCAGCCCGTCCAGGGAGCCTTATAGCAATCAGCCCCAGCATTTT. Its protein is CASSPSREPYSNQPQHF.

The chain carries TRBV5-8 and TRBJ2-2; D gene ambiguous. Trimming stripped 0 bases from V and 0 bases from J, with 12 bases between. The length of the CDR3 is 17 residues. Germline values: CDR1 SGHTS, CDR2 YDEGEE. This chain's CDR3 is CASSLVALSANTGELFF. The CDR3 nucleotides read TGTGCCAGCAGCTTGGTGGCCCTTTCCGCGAACACCGGGGAGCTGTTTTTT.

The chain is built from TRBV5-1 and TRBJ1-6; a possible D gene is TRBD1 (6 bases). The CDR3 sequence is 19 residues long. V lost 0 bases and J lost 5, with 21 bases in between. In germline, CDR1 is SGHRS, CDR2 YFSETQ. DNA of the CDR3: TGCGCCAGCAGCTTGGTGGCAGGGGCAGAGTCCAGCAATAATTCACCCCTCCACTTT. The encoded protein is CASSLVAGAESSNNSPLHF.

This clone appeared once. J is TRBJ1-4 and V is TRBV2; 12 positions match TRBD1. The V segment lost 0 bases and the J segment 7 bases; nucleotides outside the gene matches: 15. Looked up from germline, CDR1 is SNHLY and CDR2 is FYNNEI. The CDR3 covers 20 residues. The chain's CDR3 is CASSEAGTGGPGTAGEKLFF. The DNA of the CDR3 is TGTGCCAGCAGTGAAGCGGGGACAGGGGGCCCGGGAACTGCGGGTGAAAAACTGTTTTTT. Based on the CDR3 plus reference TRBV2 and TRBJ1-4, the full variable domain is EPEVTQTPSHQVTQMGQEVILRCVPISNHLYFYWYRQILGQKVEFLVSFYNNEISEKSEIFDDQFSVERPDGSNFTLKIRSTKLEDSAMYFCASSEAGTGGPGTAGEKLFFGSGTQLSVL.

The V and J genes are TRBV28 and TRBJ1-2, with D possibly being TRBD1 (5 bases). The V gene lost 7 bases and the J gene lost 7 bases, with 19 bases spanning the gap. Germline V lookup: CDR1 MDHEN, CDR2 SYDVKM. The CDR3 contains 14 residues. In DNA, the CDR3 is TGTGCCAGCATCGGTGGTGGGGGGTTATTTGGCTACACCTTC. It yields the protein CASIGGGGLFGYTF.